This TCR beta chain stems from a study of blood T cells in healthy people across ages. Extractions gave at least 5.5 micrograms of total RNA per sample. It was with a sample-barcoded 5' primer and a J-beta primer mix that a second PCR of roughly 7 to 11 cycles was run. MiXCR, applied by TCRdb to the 5' RACE reads, yields one record per CDR3 protein. The data hold over a million distinct CDR3 sequences, with around 55% observed a single time. This clonotype has more than one count but fewer than ten. Germline V gives CDR1 SGHTA, CDR2 FQGNSA. Trimming stripped 9 bases from V and 0 bases from J, with 12 bases between. The CDR3 is 14 amino acids.

The sequenced sample consisted of blood. The source of this sequence is a man in his late teens or twenties in good health. V is TRBV7-2 and J is TRBJ2-1; D is unresolved. The CDR3 DNA is TGTGCCAGTAGACGGCGGAGCTCCTACAATGAGCAGTTCTTC. It yields the protein CASRRRSSYNEQFF.